These 20 T cell receptor beta chains were sequenced from one sample in a study of PD-1 blockade in classical Hodgkin lymphoma. Measured with immunoSEQ multiplex PCR; TCRdb has only the in-frame clones, and not every one. The repertoire consists of about 100,000 clones, with about 89% occurring once and the leading ten covering under 8.5%. All trial patients relapsed after autologous stem cell transplantation. The sequences come from peripheral blood mononuclear cells (PBMCs), collected before the second cycle of nivolumab. Source of these receptors: a human donor with classical Hodgkin lymphoma.

This clone is judged medium-sized. The rearrangement uses TRBV25-1 and TRBJ2-5; 7 bases are a match to TRBD1. The germline V gene has CDR1 MGHDK and CDR2 SYGVNS. The CDR3 runs 15 residues. Trimming at V came to 6 bases and at J to 1 base, leaving 8 bases not matched to a gene. The CDR3 spells CASSEREGAQETQYF. The CDR3 nucleotides are TGTGCCAGCAGCGAAAGAGAGGGGGCCCAAGAGACCCAGTACTTC.

This chain connects TRBV30 to TRBJ2-6; 9 nucleotides match TRBD1. CDR1 and CDR2 from the germline V gene are GTSNPN and SVGIG (reference sequence). CDR3 length equals 19 residues. The V gene end was trimmed by 2 bases and the J gene end by 1 base; junction bases not matched to a gene: 12. The CDR3 reads CAWSPGGTGGRSGANVLTF. The CDR3 coding sequence is TGTGCCTGGAGTCCCGGGGGAACAGGGGGCCGTTCTGGGGCCAACGTCCTGACTTTC.

V gene TRBV15 combines with J gene TRBJ2-1; 7 nucleotides line up with TRBD1. The CDR3 sequence is 16 residues long. The germline gives CDR1 LNHNV, CDR2 YYDKDF (reference sequence). The V and J ends lost 3 bases and 1 base, in that order; junction bases with no gene match: 6. The CDR3 DNA reads as TGTGCCACCAGCAGGCTAAGGGGGCTTTCCTACAATGAGCAGTTCTTC. Translating it yields CATSRLRGLSYNEQFF. The full variable domain, rest sourced from reference TRBV15 and TRBJ2-1, is DAMVIQNPRYQVTQFGKPVTLSCSQTLNHNVMYWYQQKSSQAPKLLFHYYDKDFNNEADTPDNFQSRRPNTSFCFLDIRSPGLGDTAMYLCATSRLRGLSYNEQFFGPGTRLTVL.

The gene calls are TRBV10-3 and TRBJ2-5, with D possibly TRBD2 on 6 matching bases. CDR3 length: 14 residues. V lost 2 bases to trimming and J lost 2 bases, with 9 bases between them. From germline, CDR1 is ENHRY and CDR2 SYGVKD. The CDR3 loop reads CAISEPGRQETQYF. The CDR3 nucleotides read TGTGCCATCAGTGAGCCGGGGAGGCAAGAGACCCAGTACTTC.

This chain uses TRBV7-2 with TRBJ2-7, with D tentatively TRBD1 or TRBD2 (5 bases each). This CDR3 region has 14 residues. CDR1 and CDR2 (germline): SGHTA, FQGNSA. V lost 4 bases and J lost 0, with 10 bases in between. The CDR3 spells CASSSGRASYEQYF. Here the CDR3 DNA reads TGTGCCAGCAGCTCGGGACGAGCCTCCTACGAGCAGTACTTC.

V usage is TRBV11-2 and J usage is TRBJ2-7, with no clear D. The germline gives CDR1 SGHAT, CDR2 FQNNGV. The length of the CDR3 is 15 residues. V lost 2 bases, J lost 2 bases, and 13 bases lay in between. In nucleotides, the CDR3 is TGTGCCAGCAGCTTATCGGCCCTGGATACCTACGAGCAGTACTTC. This translates into CASSLSALDTYEQYF. Full variable domain (remainder filled in from reference TRBV11-2 and TRBJ2-7): EAGVAQSPRYKIIEKRQSVAFWCNPISGHATLYWYQQILGQGPKLLIQFQNNGVVDDSQLPKDRFSAERLKGVDSTLKIQPAKLEDSAVYLCASSLSALDTYEQYFGPGTRLTVT.

The genes are TRBV4-2 and TRBJ2-3, with 10 bases fitting TRBD1. CDR3 length equals 19 residues. Germline CDR1 is LGHNA and CDR2 is YNFKEQ. V dropped 3 bases and J dropped 2; count of bases not matched to a gene: 14. CDR3 coding DNA: TGTGCCAGCAGCCACACCCCTTTAGCCGGGACAGGGGTCACAGATACGCAGTATTTT. This sequence encodes CASSHTPLAGTGVTDTQYF.

This rearrangement joins TRBV29-1 to TRBJ2-7; no clear D gene. The CDR3 is 13 residues long. Trimming left V 5 bases short and J 0 bases short, with 11 bases between. Germline CDR1 and CDR2: SQVTM and ANQGSEA. CDR3 in DNA: TGCAGCGTTCTGCAGCCGAGCTCCTACGAGCAGTACTTC. This codes for CSVLQPSSYEQYF.

V gene TRBV28 combines with J gene TRBJ2-3; D is possibly TRBD1 (5 bases). Germline V gene data show CDR1 as MDHEN and CDR2 as SYDVKM. Trimming took off 6 bases at V and 6 bases at J, with 16 bases between the two ends. This CDR3 spans 14 amino acids. The CDR3 loop reads CASRTDSTPDTQYF. In DNA form, the CDR3 reads TGTGCCAGCAGAACTGACAGTACCCCGGATACGCAGTATTTT. The full variable domain, its missing parts supplied by reference TRBV28 and TRBJ2-3, is DVKVTQSSRYLVKRTGEKVFLECVQDMDHENMFWYRQDPGLGLRLIYFSYDVKMKEKGDIPEGYSVSREKKERFSLILESASTNQTSMYLCASRTDSTPDTQYFGPGTRLTVL.

The chain has TRBV5-4 and TRBJ2-7; D may be TRBD1 (5 bases). Trimming stripped 4 bases from V and 6 bases from J, with 14 bases between. CDR1 SGHNT and CDR2 YYREEE come from the germline V gene (reference sequence). The CDR3 sequence is 13 residues long. The CDR3 loop reads CASSQGRIPEQYF. CDR3 DNA sequence: TGTGCCAGCAGCCAGGGTAGGATTCCCGAGCAGTACTTC.

The DNA of the CDR3 is TGTGCCAGCAGCTTAGGTTCGTCGGATACGCAGTATTTT. Residues: CASSLGSSDTQYF. This rearrangement joins TRBV7-8 to TRBJ2-3; D is undetermined. The V gene lost 1 base and the J gene lost 6 bases, with 8 bases spanning the gap. In germline, CDR1 is SGHVS, CDR2 FQNEAQ. The CDR3 covers 13 residues. Combining the CDR3 with reference TRBV7-8 and TRBJ2-3 gives the whole variable domain GAGVSQSPRYKVAKRGQDVALRCDPISGHVSLFWYQQALGQGPEFLTYFQNEAQLDKSGLPSDRFFAERPEGSVSTLKIQRTQQEDSAVYLCASSLGSSDTQYFGPGTRLTVL.

The chain combines TRBV9 with TRBJ2-7, with 8 nucleotides matching TRBD1. The junction had 9 bases not matched to a gene; V was cut back by 5 bases and J by 5 bases. The germline CDR1 and CDR2 sequences are SGDLS and YYNGEE. The CDR3 runs to 14 residues. DNA of the CDR3: TGTGCCAGCAGTGACAGGGGTGCGGGGCACGAGCAGTACTTC. As protein: CASSDRGAGHEQYF.

This clone was counted only a few times. The V gene is TRBV2, the J gene TRBJ1-2, with unresolved D. CDR1 is SNHLY and CDR2 is FYNNEI in the germline V gene. This CDR3 is 12 amino acids long. Trimming removed 1 base from V and 6 bases from J, with 6 bases in between. The CDR3 DNA reads as TGTGCCAGCAGTGAAGTACCGGATGGCTACACCTTC. Its protein is CASSEVPDGYTF. Variable domain in full (rest from reference TRBV2 and TRBJ1-2): EPEVTQTPSHQVTQMGQEVILRCVPISNHLYFYWYRQILGQKVEFLVSFYNNEISEKSEIFDDQFSVERPDGSNFTLKIRSTKLEDSAMYFCASSEVPDGYTFGSGTRLTVV.

The chain recombines TRBV27 with TRBJ1-1, with 7 bases that match TRBD1. This CDR3 region has 14 residues. V shed 6 bases, J shed 5 bases, and the junction held 9 bases outside the gene matches. Germline V gives CDR1 MNHEY, CDR2 SMNVEV (reference sequence). In DNA form, the CDR3 reads TGTGCCAGCAGCATTCAGGGGGGAGGGACTGAAGCTTTCTTT. Encoded protein: CASSIQGGGTEAFF.

This rearrangement joins TRBV6-6 to TRBJ1-1, with D perhaps matching TRBD1 (6 bases). The germline V and J ends were trimmed by 6 bases and 0 bases, with 14 bases remaining between them. The CDR3 has 15 residues. CDR1 is MNHNY, CDR2 SVGAGI, per germline (reference sequence). The CDR3 bases are TGTGCCAGCAGCCACCGGGACATCATGAACACTGAAGCTTTCTTT. This gives the protein CASSHRDIMNTEAFF.

The genes are TRBV30 and TRBJ2-7, with 7 bases that match TRBD1. Germline V lookup: CDR1 GTSNPN, CDR2 SVGIG (reference sequence). J gave up 2 bases and V 0 bases, and 4 bases lay outside the gene matches. The CDR3 length is 14 residues. The CDR3 loop reads CAWSVNRGAYEQYF. The CDR3 region has the DNA TGTGCCTGGAGTGTAAACAGGGGAGCCTACGAGCAGTACTTC.

The V and J genes are TRBV10-1 and TRBJ1-1; D remains unclear. The CDR3 contains 13 residues. The V end lost 5 bases, the J end lost 2 bases, and 9 bases lay between the germline ends. Germline V gene sequence: CDR1 WNHNN, CDR2 SYGVQD (reference sequence). The CDR3 nucleotides are TGCGCCAGCAGTCAAGGGTTAAACACTGAAGCTTTCTTT. This translates into CASSQGLNTEAFF.

The genes are TRBV6-1 and TRBJ1-5; D remains unclear. V lost 0 bases and J lost 5, with 8 bases in between. This CDR3 contains 14 residues. Per the germline V gene, CDR1 is MNHNS and CDR2 is SASEGT. The CDR3 sequence is CASSEAGGDQPQHF. In DNA form, the CDR3 reads TGTGCCAGCAGTGAAGCGGGCGGGGATCAGCCCCAGCATTTT.

The chain links TRBV27 to TRBJ1-5, with D unclear. CDR1 is MNHEY, CDR2 SMNVEV, per germline (reference sequence). V was trimmed by 5 bases and J by 10 bases, leaving 18 bases between them. The length of the CDR3 is 14 residues. CDR3 amino acids: CASSPRPLKDPQHF. CDR3 nucleotide sequence: TGTGCCAGCAGTCCTCGACCCCTTAAGGATCCCCAGCATTTT.

V gene TRBV11-3 combines with J gene TRBJ2-2; D call uncertain. V lost 5 bases, J lost 1 base, and 8 bases lay in between. The CDR3 length is 14 residues. Germline CDR1 SGHNT, CDR2 YENEEA. The CDR3 is CASSHLGNTGELFF. Written as DNA, the CDR3 is TGTGCCAGCAGCCACTTGGGGAACACCGGGGAGCTGTTTTTT.